These T cell receptor beta chains were read from a single sample in a study of CD4+ T cells in melanoma. Clones were sequenced by immunoSEQ multiplex PCR, and TCRdb holds only the in-frame ones, with some missing. The sample lists 90,000 to 130,000 clones, over 80% occurring once. Sample: peripheral blood. The receptors derive from a human donor with melanoma. Each CDR3 is given with its conserved first and last residue. A D gene is named only where the DNA matches it firmly. Not all rows give a size; the values are once, few, many and, for expanded clones, a class.

>.|.|TRBJ1-6|TRBV18
CASSPDSLGSPLHF
TGTGCCAGCTCACCCGACAGTCTGGGCTCACCCCTCCACTTT
>.|.|TRBJ2-7|TRBV5-1
CASSLVELSYEQYF
TGCGCCAGCAGCTTGGTGGAACTCTCCTACGAGCAGTACTTC
>.|.|TRBJ2-2|TRBV6-5
CASSKRQEVTGELFF
TGTGCCAGCAGCAAACGACAGGAGGTAACCGGGGAGCTGTTTTTT
>.|.|TRBJ2-6|TRBV5-6
CASSLAGGANVLTF
TGTGCCAGCAGCTTGGCTGGTGGGGCCAACGTCCTGACTTTC
>.|.|TRBJ2-3|TRBV6-1
CASSGGSGRGTSTDTQYF
TGTGCCAGCAGTGGAGGCTCAGGGAGGGGGACTAGCACAGATACGCAGTATTTT
>TRBD2|.|TRBJ2-5|TRBV19
CASNDGLAEQETQYF
TGTGCCAGTAACGATGGACTAGCGGAACAAGAGACCCAGTACTTC
>.|.|TRBJ2-7|TRBV19
CASSMMLAEPYEQYF
TGTGCCAGTAGTATGATGCTAGCAGAACCCTACGAGCAGTACTTC
>.|.|TRBJ1-2|TRBV5-4
CASSPDGVNYGYTF
TGTGCCAGCAGCCCGGACGGGGTTAACTATGGCTACACCTTC
>TRBD1|.|TRBJ1-1|TRBV11-2
CASSLEGDRINTEAFF
TGTGCCAGCAGCTTAGAGGGGGACAGGATTAACACTGAAGCTTTCTTT
>TRBD2|.|TRBJ2-7|TRBV13
CASSTSAGRVSYEQYF
TGTGCCAGCAGTACTTCAGCGGGGCGGGTATCCTACGAGCAGTACTTC
>.|.|TRBJ2-2|TRBV2
CASSGVQAATGELFF
TGTGCCAGCAGTGGGGTACAGGCGGCAACCGGGGAGCTGTTTTTT
>TRBD1|.|TRBJ2-2|TRBV2
CASRVGPGTGATGELFF
TGTGCCAGCAGGGTGGGCCCCGGGACAGGGGCTACCGGGGAGCTGTTTTTT
>TRBD1|.|TRBJ1-1|TRBV9
CASSPHTGGGTEAFF
TGTGCCAGCAGCCCCCACACAGGGGGCGGCACTGAAGCTTTCTTT
>.|.|TRBJ1-3|TRBV28
CASSLSGYAGNTIYF
TGTGCCAGCAGTTTGTCCGGATACGCTGGAAACACCATATATTTT
>.|.|TRBJ2-1|TRBV7-2
CASSLSSRRVF
TGTGCCAGCAGCTTATCCTCGAGACGGGTCTTC
>.|.|TRBJ1-1|TRBV9
CASKQGGTEAFF
TGTGCCAGCAAACAGGGAGGCACTGAAGCTTTCTTT
>.|.|TRBJ2-3|TRBV6-5
CASSYSDGLTDTQYF
TGTGCCAGCAGTTATTCGGACGGACTCACAGATACGCAGTATTTT
>.|.|TRBJ2-1|TRBV27
CASSFGDPIYNEQFF
TGTGCCAGCAGTTTCGGGGACCCGATCTACAATGAGCAGTTCTTC
>.|.|TRBJ2-3|TRBV7-2
CASSLNPYTDTQYF
TGTGCCAGCAGCTTAAACCCTTACACAGATACGCAGTATTTT
>.|.|TRBJ1-2|TRBV7-9
CASSFQVRNYGYTF
TGTGCCAGCAGCTTCCAGGTAAGAAACTATGGCTACACCTTC
>TRBD1|.|TRBJ2-1|TRBV28
CASSFPALGGSAFF
TGTGCCAGCAGTTTTCCCGCCTTAGGGGGCAGTGCGTTCTTC
>TRBD1|.|TRBJ2-1|TRBV10-3
CAIRSSGQGHVNEQFF
TGTGCCATCCGGAGCAGCGGACAGGGGCATGTCAATGAGCAGTTCTTC
>TRBD2|.|TRBJ2-1|TRBV4-1
CASRGSGGLEQFF
TGCGCCAGCAGAGGGAGCGGGGGGCTTGAGCAGTTCTTC
>TRBD1|.|TRBJ1-2|TRBV30
CAWSKGTGSGYTF
TGTGCCTGGAGTAAGGGGACAGGGTCGGGCTACACCTTC
>.|few|TRBJ1-1|TRBV2
CASSEQGATEAFF
TGTGCCAGCAGTGAACAGGGAGCCACTGAAGCTTTCTTT
>.|.|TRBJ2-2|TRBV4-3
CASSQDLGRNTGELFF
TGCGCCAGCAGCCAAGATTTAGGGCGGAACACCGGGGAGCTGTTTTTT
>.|.|TRBJ1-3|TRBV5-5
CASSLVATISGNTIYF
TGTGCCAGCAGCTTGGTGGCAACCATATCTGGAAACACCATATATTTT
>TRBD2|.|TRBJ2-1|TRBV9
CASSERLAGYNEQFF
TGTGCCAGCAGCGAGCGACTAGCGGGGTACAATGAGCAGTTCTTC
>.|.|TRBJ1-1|TRBV25-1
CASSGRQTNTEAFF
TGTGCCAGCAGTGGAAGACAGACGAACACTGAAGCTTTCTTT
>TRBD1|.|TRBJ2-2|TRBV6-6
CASRGTGNTGELFF
TGTGCCAGCAGAGGGACAGGGAACACCGGGGAGCTGTTTTTT
>TRBD1|.|TRBJ2-1|TRBV5-1
CASREQGATSYNEQFF
TGCGCCAGCAGGGAACAGGGGGCGACTTCCTACAATGAGCAGTTCTTC
>.|.|TRBJ2-7|TRBV7-2
CASSPTGSYEQYF
TGTGCCAGCAGCCCCACAGGGTCCTACGAGCAGTACTTC
>TRBD2|.|TRBJ2-3|TRBV5-4
CASSLAGASGGVITDTQYF
TGTGCCAGCAGCTTGGCCGGGGCTAGCGGGGGGGTAATCACAGATACGCAGTATTTT
>.|.|TRBJ2-1|TRBV6-6
CASSYFAGASNEQFF
TGTGCCAGCAGTTACTTTGCGGGGGCCTCCAATGAGCAGTTCTTC
>TRBD1|once|TRBJ2-1|TRBV19
CASSITGTAYNEQFF
TGTGCCAGTAGTATCACCGGGACAGCCTACAATGAGCAGTTCTTC
>.|.|TRBJ1-1|TRBV5-4
CASSPNRMNTEAFF
TGTGCCAGCAGCCCCAACAGGATGAACACTGAAGCTTTCTTT
>.|.|TRBJ1-6|TRBV20-1
CSARGEGLHF
TGCAGTGCTAGGGGGGAGGGGCTCCACTTT
>.|.|TRBJ2-3|TRBV5-4
CASSGRKRDTQYF
TGTGCCAGCAGCGGACGGAAGAGAGATACGCAGTATTTT
>TRBD1|.|TRBJ1-5|TRBV27
CASSLNRGETQHF
TGTGCCAGCAGTTTAAACAGGGGGGAGACCCAGCATTTT
>.|.|TRBJ1-2|TRBV5-4
CASSTGGRSGGYTF
TGTGCCAGCAGCACTGGAGGCAGGTCTGGCGGCTACACCTTC